These 27 T cell receptor beta chains share one sample of origin, sequenced in a study of Ad26.COV2.S vaccination and SARS-CoV-2 variants. Assay: immunoSEQ multiplex PCR; the TCRdb copy retains only in-frame clones and omits some. This sample has 250,000 to 300,000 clones, with roughly 86% found just once. Stated treatment: some 20 received Ad26.COV2.S at low or high dose, single or two shots; several received placebo; per-sample allocation not given. Day 63 after the first vaccine or placebo injection was the time point for sampling. Specimen: peripheral blood, collected in a trial of Ad26.COV2.S vaccine versus placebo. The receptor set was obtained from a person between 18 and 65 years old who received the Ad26.COV2.S COVID-19 vaccine or a placebo.

The rearrangement uses TRBV10-1 and TRBJ2-1; D uncertain. V was pared by 0 bases and J by 9 bases, with 9 bases between. Germline V gene data show CDR1 as WNHNN and CDR2 as SYGVQD (reference sequence). The CDR3 totals 13 residues. In DNA, the CDR3 is TGCGCCAGCAGTGAGTCCATGATCGGTGAGCAGTTCTTC. Protein: CASSESMIGEQFF.

V usage is TRBV27 and J usage is TRBJ1-2; 7 positions agree with TRBD1. CDR1 is MNHEY, CDR2 SMNVEV, per germline (reference sequence). This CDR3 contains 14 residues. The junction had 7 bases not matched to a gene; V was cut back by 5 bases and J by 4 bases. CDR3 residues: CASSREQGSYGYTF. CDR3 DNA sequence: TGTGCCAGCAGTAGAGAACAGGGGTCCTATGGCTACACCTTC.

V usage is TRBV25-1 and J usage is TRBJ1-2; perhaps TRBD1 as D (5 bases). The germline V gene has CDR1 MGHDK and CDR2 SYGVNS. The CDR3 length is 13 residues. V shed 6 bases and J shed 0 bases, with 8 bases lying between them. In DNA form, the CDR3 reads TGTGCCAGCAGACAAGGGGCTAACTATGGCTACACCTTC. Its protein product is CASRQGANYGYTF.

V and J are TRBV6-1 and TRBJ1-1, with D perhaps TRBD1 (5 bases). Trimming shortened V by 1 base and J by 3 bases, and 12 bases separated the two germline ends. The CDR3 covers 15 residues. Germline-derived CDR1 and CDR2 are MNHNS and SASEGT. CDR3 nucleotides: TGTGCCAGCAGTGAAGGGGCAGGGTGGGACACTGAAGCTTTCTTT. Translated: CASSEGAGWDTEAFF.

The chain links TRBV6-5 to TRBJ1-2; the match to TRBD1 covers 7 bases. Germline values: CDR1 MNHEY, CDR2 SVGAGI. The CDR3 consists of 13 residues. The ends lost 6 bases at V and 0 bases at J; junction bases unmatched: 1. Here the CDR3 DNA reads TGTGCCAGCAGGGGACAGACTAACTATGGCTACACCTTC. Its translation: CASRGQTNYGYTF.

The chain combines TRBV7-2 with TRBJ2-3; the match to TRBD1 covers 11 bases. Germline V lookup: CDR1 SGHTA, CDR2 FQGNSA. CDR3 length: 16 residues. V lost 2 bases to trimming and J lost 7 bases; unmatched junction nucleotides: 8. CDR3 bases: TGTGCCAGCAGCTTACGTCGTGGACAGGGGGCGAATACGCAGTATTTT. Translation: CASSLRRGQGANTQYF.

The J gene is TRBJ2-5, the V gene TRBV3-1 (or the pseudogene TRBV3-2); D is unresolved. CDR1 is LGHDT and CDR2 is YNNKEL in the germline V gene (reference sequence). This CDR3 contains 16 residues. Trimming shortened V by 1 base and J by 1 base, and 13 bases separated the two germline ends. CDR3 protein: CASSQGPAGLQETQYF. The CDR3 bases are TGTGCCAGCAGCCAAGGCCCAGCCGGTCTCCAAGAGACCCAGTACTTC.

This clone has only a few counts. The CDR3 DNA is TGTGCCAGCAGCTTGATGACAGGGGGCTACGAGCAGTACTTC. As protein: CASSLMTGGYEQYF. The chain employs TRBV7-2 and TRBJ2-7; TRBD1 matches 9 bases. Germline loops: CDR1 SGHTA, CDR2 FQGNSA. This CDR3 spans 14 amino acids. V lost 3 bases to trimming and J lost 3 bases; unmatched junction nucleotides: 3.

The chain carries TRBV4-3 and TRBJ1-1, with a possible D match to TRBD1 (6 bases). The CDR3 runs 14 residues. V shed 1 base and J shed 5 bases, with 11 bases lying between them. CDR1 is LGHNA and CDR2 is YSLEER in the germline V gene. The CDR3 is CASSQGGGWTEAFF. The CDR3 bases are TGCGCCAGCAGCCAAGGAGGGGGTTGGACTGAAGCTTTCTTT.

The chain is built from TRBV2 and TRBJ2-1; D gene unclear. CDR3 size: 14 residues. CDR1 and CDR2 (germline): SNHLY, FYNNEI. The germline V and J ends were trimmed by 0 bases and 0 bases, with 3 bases remaining between them. The CDR3 DNA sequence: TGTGCCAGCAGTGAAGCTAGCTCCTACAATGAGCAGTTCTTC. Its translation is CASSEASSYNEQFF. The full variable domain, in which reference TRBV2 and TRBJ2-1 provide the parts outside the CDR3, is EPEVTQTPSHQVTQMGQEVILRCVPISNHLYFYWYRQILGQKVEFLVSFYNNEISEKSEIFDDQFSVERPDGSNFTLKIRSTKLEDSAMYFCASSEASSYNEQFFGPGTRLTVL.

The chain recombines TRBV7-8 with TRBJ2-3, with D hard to call. Germline assignment: CDR1 SGHVS and CDR2 FQNEAQ. The CDR3 runs to 13 residues. Between the trimmed V and J ends, which lost 0 bases and 5 bases, there was a span of 6 bases. The DNA for the CDR3 is TGTGCCAGCAGCTTAGCTCTGTTAGATACGCAGTATTTT. Translation: CASSLALLDTQYF.

The chain employs TRBV13 and TRBJ2-3; D not resolved. CDR3 length: 14 residues. The V and J ends lost 1 base and 0 bases respectively, with 5 bases between them. Germline CDR1 reads PRHDT; CDR2 reads FYEKMQ (reference sequence). The CDR3 sequence is CASSLETSTDTQYF. The CDR3 DNA reads as TGTGCCAGCAGCTTAGAGACTAGCACAGATACGCAGTATTTT.

The chain has TRBV11-2 and TRBJ1-5, with no clear D. Trimming removed 5 bases from V and 1 base from J, with 9 bases in between. The CDR3 is 14 residues long. Germline CDR1 reads SGHAT; CDR2 reads FQNNGV. This chain's CDR3 is CASSPVTSNQPQHF. Here the CDR3 DNA reads TGTGCCAGCAGCCCGGTTACCAGCAATCAGCCCCAGCATTTT.

The chain links TRBV10-2 to TRBJ1-5, with D hard to call. V was pared by 2 bases and J by 0 bases, with 5 bases between. Germline V gives CDR1 WSHSY, CDR2 SAAADI. This CDR3 comprises 14 residues. The CDR3 DNA follows: TGCGCCAGCAGTGAGCCAGGTAGCAATCAGCCCCAGCATTTT. Translated, it gives CASSEPGSNQPQHF.

The genes are TRBV7-3 and TRBJ2-7; no clear D gene. The CDR3 spans 14 residues. V was clipped by 6 bases and J by 0 bases, with 12 bases between them. Germline assignment: CDR1 SGHTA and CDR2 FQGTGA. In DNA form, the CDR3 reads TGTGCCAGCAGGTTGGATCCGGGCTCCTACGAGCAGTACTTC. It codes for CASRLDPGSYEQYF.

The rearrangement uses TRBV30 and TRBJ1-1; 8 bases are shared with TRBD1. CDR1 and CDR2 from the germline V gene are GTSNPN and SVGIG (reference sequence). CDR3 length: 13 amino acids. The trim removed 3 bases at V and 7 bases at J, leaving 7 bases unmatched. CDR3 residues: CAWSAQGAVEAFF. Written as DNA, the CDR3 is TGTGCCTGGAGCGCCCAGGGGGCGGTTGAAGCTTTCTTT.

The chain uses TRBV5-5 and TRBJ1-3; no firm D call. V was shortened by 4 bases and J by 0 bases, with 8 bases between the two germline ends. Germline assignment: CDR1 SGHKS and CDR2 YYEKEE (reference sequence). The CDR3 extends over 14 amino acids. This chain's CDR3 is CASSLGDSGNTIYF. The DNA of the CDR3 is TGTGCCAGCAGCCTTGGCGACTCTGGAAACACCATATATTTT. Using reference TRBV5-5 and TRBJ1-3 for the parts outside the CDR3, the full variable domain is DAGVTQSPTHLIKTRGQQVTLRCSPISGHKSVSWYQQVLGQGPQFIFQYYEKEERGRGNFPDRFSARQFPNYSSELNVNALLLGDSALYLCASSLGDSGNTIYFGEGSWLTVV.

The V call is TRBV29-1, the J call TRBJ1-2, with 7 bases fitting TRBD1. Looked up from germline, CDR1 is SQVTM and CDR2 is ANQGSEA. The CDR3 spans 13 residues. The junction had 6 bases not matched to a gene; V was cut back by 3 bases and J by 5 bases. CDR3 nucleotide sequence: TGCAGCGTTGACGACAGGGATGGGTATGGCTACACCTTC. Its protein product is CSVDDRDGYGYTF.

The chain is built from TRBV6-5 and TRBJ2-7; 15 positions match TRBD2. Germline V lookup: CDR1 MNHEY, CDR2 SVGAGI. This CDR3 is built from 16 residues. V dropped 4 bases and J dropped 5; count of bases not matched to a gene: 6. The CDR3 bases are TGTGCCAGCAGTTTGGGACTAGCGGGAGGCCGGGACGAGCAGTACTTC. Its translation: CASSLGLAGGRDEQYF.

In its sample, this clone was seen a few times. This sequence joins TRBV6-1 and TRBJ1-5; D is unresolved. The CDR3 covers 14 residues. CDR1 and CDR2 (germline): MNHNS, SASEGT. The V gene lost 2 bases and the J gene lost 7 bases, with 12 bases spanning the gap. The CDR3 region is CASSEPSWQQPQHF. CDR3 sequence (DNA): TGTGCCAGCAGTGAACCCTCTTGGCAGCAGCCCCAGCATTTT.

V gene TRBV19 combines with J gene TRBJ1-2; D not resolved. The CDR3 contains 13 residues. The germline V gene has CDR1 LNHDA and CDR2 SQIVND (reference sequence). The V and J ends lost 9 bases and 8 bases respectively, with 19 bases between them. CDR3 region: CASQRGSVQGYTF. The CDR3 bases are TGTGCCAGCCAAAGAGGGTCAGTCCAGGGCTACACCTTC.

The V call is TRBV4-2, the J call TRBJ2-5; no clear D gene. Trimming removed 0 bases from V and 5 bases from J, with 13 bases in between. Germline CDR1 reads LGHNA; CDR2 reads YNFKEQ. The CDR3 has 15 residues. The DNA of the CDR3 is TGTGCCAGCAGCCAAGAGCCCGTCATGAGGGAGACCCAGTACTTC. Protein sequence: CASSQEPVMRETQYF.

This chain joins TRBV10-3 and TRBJ2-1; D might be TRBD2 (6 bases). The CDR3 sequence is 14 residues long. Deletions cut 3 bases from V and 5 bases from J, with 11 bases between. Germline V gene sequence: CDR1 ENHRY, CDR2 SYGVKD. The CDR3 sequence: CAISEPGLDNEQFF. The CDR3 DNA sequence: TGTGCCATCAGTGAACCGGGACTTGACAATGAGCAGTTCTTC.

The chain employs TRBV4-1 and TRBJ2-2, with 8 bases lining up with TRBD1. This CDR3 is 15 amino acids long. Germline V lookup: CDR1 MGHRA, CDR2 YSYEKL. Trimming cost V 4 bases and J 3 bases; bases outside gene matches: 4. The CDR3 loop is CASSLGQGYTGELFF. CDR3 sequence (DNA): TGCGCCAGCAGCCTTGGACAGGGCTACACCGGGGAGCTGTTTTTT.

This clone was observed a single time. The chain combines TRBV7-2 with TRBJ1-1; D not certain. This CDR3 has 13 amino acids. V gave up 4 bases and J gave up 2 bases, with 8 bases separating them. Germline values: CDR1 SGHTA, CDR2 FQGNSA. For the CDR3, the DNA is TGTGCCAGCAGCTCGACGGTAAACACTGAAGCTTTCTTT. This codes for CASSSTVNTEAFF.

The chain combines TRBV6-5 with TRBJ2-7; D uncertain. Germline V gene lookup returns CDR1 MNHEY and CDR2 SVGAGI. Trimming removed 0 bases from V and 3 bases from J, with 6 bases in between. This CDR3 contains 13 residues. The CDR3 here is CASSYSEIYEQYF. CDR3 coding DNA: TGTGCCAGCAGTTACTCGGAGATCTACGAGCAGTACTTC.

The CDR3 region is CASRSDSAYEQYF. DNA for the CDR3: TGTGCCAGCAGAAGCGACAGCGCCTACGAGCAGTACTTC. The gene calls are TRBV2 and TRBJ2-7; tentatively, D is TRBD1 (5 bases). Germline V lookup: CDR1 SNHLY, CDR2 FYNNEI. V was pared by 6 bases and J by 2 bases, with 11 bases between. The CDR3 length is 13 residues.